This T cell receptor (beta chain) stems from a study of beta chain features in type 1 diabetes. General study findings and limits: Any HLA-type effect on TCRB rearrangement remained unresolved here.

Sequencing targeted expressed TCRB transcripts, as all isolated RNA had been reverse transcribed. The assay was immunoSEQ multiplex PCR, and TCRdb's table has in-frame clones only and misses some. Of roughly 610,000 clones in the sample, 15% to 17% were seen once. With respect to this clone: Antigen specificity is unknown.

Stem cell-like memory, regulatory, central memory and naive CD4+ cells were sorted via CD45RO/CCR7/CD25/CD127/CD95/CD27. The sequencing sample was made of naive CD4+ T cells from blood. The TCR sequence derives from a man younger than 35 in good health.

This CDR3 reads CASHRTGTGELFF. The CDR3 coding sequence is TGTGCCAGCCACAGAACAGGGACCGGGGAGCTGTTTTTT. The chain recombines TRBV5-8 with TRBJ2-2; D is perhaps TRBD1 (6 bases). The CDR3 has 13 residues. V dropped 7 bases and J dropped 5 bases, with 12 bases sitting between them. From germline, CDR1 is SGHTS and CDR2 YDEGEE.